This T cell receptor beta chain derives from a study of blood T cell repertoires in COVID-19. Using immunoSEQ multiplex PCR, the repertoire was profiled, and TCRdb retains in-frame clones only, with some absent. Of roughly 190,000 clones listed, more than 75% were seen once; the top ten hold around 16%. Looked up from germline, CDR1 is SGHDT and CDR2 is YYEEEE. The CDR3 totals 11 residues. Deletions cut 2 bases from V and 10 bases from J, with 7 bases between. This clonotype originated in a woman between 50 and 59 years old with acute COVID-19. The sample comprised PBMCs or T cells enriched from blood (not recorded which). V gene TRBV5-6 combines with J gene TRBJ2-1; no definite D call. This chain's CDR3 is CASSLNEEQFF. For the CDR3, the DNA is TGTGCCAGCAGCTTAAATGAGGAGCAGTTCTTC.